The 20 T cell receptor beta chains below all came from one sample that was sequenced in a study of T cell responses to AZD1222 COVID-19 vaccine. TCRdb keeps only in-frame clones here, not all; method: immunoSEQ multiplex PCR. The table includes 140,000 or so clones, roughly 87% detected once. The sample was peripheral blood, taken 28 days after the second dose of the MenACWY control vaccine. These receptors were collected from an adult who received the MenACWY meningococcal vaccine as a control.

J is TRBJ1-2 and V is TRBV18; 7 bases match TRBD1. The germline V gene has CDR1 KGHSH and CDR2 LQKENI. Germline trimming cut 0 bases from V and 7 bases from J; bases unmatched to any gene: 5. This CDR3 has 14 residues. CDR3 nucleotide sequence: TGTGCCAGCTCACCACCTGGGGACAGAGGTGGCTACACCTTC. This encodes CASSPPGDRGGYTF.

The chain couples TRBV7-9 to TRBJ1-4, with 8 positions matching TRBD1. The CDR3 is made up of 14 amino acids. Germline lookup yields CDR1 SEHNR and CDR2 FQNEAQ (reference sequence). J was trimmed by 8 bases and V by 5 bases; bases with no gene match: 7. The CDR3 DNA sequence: TGTGCCAGCAGCCTGACAGGGGTTGGGGAAAAACTGTTTTTT. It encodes CASSLTGVGEKLFF.

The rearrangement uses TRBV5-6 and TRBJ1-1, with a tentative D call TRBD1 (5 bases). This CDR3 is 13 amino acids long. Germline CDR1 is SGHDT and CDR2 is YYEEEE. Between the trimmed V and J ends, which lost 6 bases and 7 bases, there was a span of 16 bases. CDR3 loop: CASNRRGVGEAFF. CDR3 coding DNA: TGTGCCAGCAACCGACGGGGGGTCGGTGAAGCTTTCTTT. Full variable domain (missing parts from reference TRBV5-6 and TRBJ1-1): DAGVTQSPTHLIKTRGQQVTLRCSPKSGHDTVSWYQQALGQGPQFIFQYYEEEERQRGNFPDRFSGHQFPNYSSELNVNALLLGDSALYLCASNRRGVGEAFFGQGTRLTVV.

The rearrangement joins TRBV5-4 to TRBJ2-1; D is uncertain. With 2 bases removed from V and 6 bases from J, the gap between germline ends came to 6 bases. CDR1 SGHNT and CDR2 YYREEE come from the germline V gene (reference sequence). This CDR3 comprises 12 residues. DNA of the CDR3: TGTGCCAGCAGCTTATTTTCCAATGAGCAGTTCTTC. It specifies CASSLFSNEQFF. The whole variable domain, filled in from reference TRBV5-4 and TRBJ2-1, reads ETGVTQSPTHLIKTRGQQVTLRCSSQSGHNTVSWYQQALGQGPQFIFQYYREEENGRGNFPPRFSGLQFPNYSSELNVNALELDDSALYLCASSLFSNEQFFGPGTRLTVL.

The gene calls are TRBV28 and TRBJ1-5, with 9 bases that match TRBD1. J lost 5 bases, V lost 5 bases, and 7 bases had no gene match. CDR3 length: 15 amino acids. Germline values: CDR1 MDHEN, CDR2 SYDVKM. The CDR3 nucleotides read TGTGCCAGCAGTGCCCCGGGACAGGGCTATCAGCCCCAGCATTTT. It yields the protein CASSAPGQGYQPQHF.

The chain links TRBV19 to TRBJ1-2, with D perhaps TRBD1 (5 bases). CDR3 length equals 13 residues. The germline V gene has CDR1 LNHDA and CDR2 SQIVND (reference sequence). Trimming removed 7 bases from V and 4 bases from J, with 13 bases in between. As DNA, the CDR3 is TGTGCCAGTAACCCAGGGCTAGGCTATGGCTACACCTTC. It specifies CASNPGLGYGYTF.

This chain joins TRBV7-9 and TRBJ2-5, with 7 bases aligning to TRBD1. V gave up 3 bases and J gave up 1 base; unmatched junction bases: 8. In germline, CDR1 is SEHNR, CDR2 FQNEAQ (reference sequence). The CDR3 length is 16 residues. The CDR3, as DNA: TGTGCCAGCAGCTTCCCGCAGGGACAGTTCCAAGAGACCCAGTACTTC. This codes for CASSFPQGQFQETQYF.

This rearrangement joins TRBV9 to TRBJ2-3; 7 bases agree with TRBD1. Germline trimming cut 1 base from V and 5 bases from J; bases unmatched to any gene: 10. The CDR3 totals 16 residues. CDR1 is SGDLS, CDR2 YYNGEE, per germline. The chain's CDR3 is CASSVSWQGVGDTQYF. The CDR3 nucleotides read TGTGCCAGCAGCGTATCCTGGCAGGGGGTTGGAGATACGCAGTATTTT. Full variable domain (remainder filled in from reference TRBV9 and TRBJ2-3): DSGVTQTPKHLITATGQRVTLRCSPRSGDLSVYWYQQSLDQGLQFLIQYYNGEERAKGNILERFSAQQFPDLHSELNLSSLELGDSALYFCASSVSWQGVGDTQYFGPGTRLTVL.

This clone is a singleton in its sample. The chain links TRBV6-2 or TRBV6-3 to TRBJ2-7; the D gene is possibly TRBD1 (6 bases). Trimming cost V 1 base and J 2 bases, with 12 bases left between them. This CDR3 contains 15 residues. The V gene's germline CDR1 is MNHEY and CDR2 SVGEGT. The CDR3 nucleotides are TGTGCCAGCAGTTACTGGCCGGACAGCGCCTACGAGCAGTACTTC. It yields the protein CASSYWPDSAYEQYF.

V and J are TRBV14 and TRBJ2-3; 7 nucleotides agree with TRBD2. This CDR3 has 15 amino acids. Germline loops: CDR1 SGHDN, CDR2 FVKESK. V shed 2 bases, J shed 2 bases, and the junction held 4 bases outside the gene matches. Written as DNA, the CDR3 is TGTGCCAGCAGCCAACCTAGCGGTTACACAGATACGCAGTATTTT. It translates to CASSQPSGYTDTQYF.

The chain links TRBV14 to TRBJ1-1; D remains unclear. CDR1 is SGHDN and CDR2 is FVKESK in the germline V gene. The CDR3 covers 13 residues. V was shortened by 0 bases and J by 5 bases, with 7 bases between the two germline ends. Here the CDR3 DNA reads TGTGCCAGCAGCCAAGATAGGGAGACTGAAGCTTTCTTT. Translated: CASSQDRETEAFF. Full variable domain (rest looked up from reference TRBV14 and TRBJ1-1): EAGVTQFPSHSVIEKGQTVTLRCDPISGHDNLYWYRRVMGKEIKFLLHFVKESKQDESGMPNNRFLAERTGGTYSTLKVQPAELEDSGVYFCASSQDRETEAFFGQGTRLTVV.

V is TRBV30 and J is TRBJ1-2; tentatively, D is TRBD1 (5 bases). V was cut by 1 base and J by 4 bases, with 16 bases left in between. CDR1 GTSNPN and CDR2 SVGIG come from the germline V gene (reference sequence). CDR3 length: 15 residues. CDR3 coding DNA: TGTGCCTGGAGTGGCTCGCGGGGCGCGGGCTATGGCTACACCTTC. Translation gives CAWSGSRGAGYGYTF.

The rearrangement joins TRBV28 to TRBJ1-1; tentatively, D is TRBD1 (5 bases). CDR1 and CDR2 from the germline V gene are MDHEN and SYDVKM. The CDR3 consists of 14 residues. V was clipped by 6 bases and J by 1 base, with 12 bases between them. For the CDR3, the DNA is TGTGCCAGCAGGGCACTAACAGGGAACACTGAAGCTTTCTTT. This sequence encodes CASRALTGNTEAFF.

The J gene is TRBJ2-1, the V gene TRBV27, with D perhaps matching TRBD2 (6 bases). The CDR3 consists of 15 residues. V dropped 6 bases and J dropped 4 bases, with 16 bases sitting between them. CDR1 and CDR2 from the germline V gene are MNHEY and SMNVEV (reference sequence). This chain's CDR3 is CASSPAGAGYNEQFF. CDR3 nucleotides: TGTGCCAGCAGCCCAGCGGGCGCAGGATACAATGAGCAGTTCTTC.

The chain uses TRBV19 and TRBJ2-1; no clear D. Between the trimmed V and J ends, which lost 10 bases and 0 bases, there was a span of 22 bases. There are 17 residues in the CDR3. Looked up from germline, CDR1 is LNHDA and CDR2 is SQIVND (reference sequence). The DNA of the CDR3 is TGTGCCACAACTTCGCGGTGGTTAAAAGCCTCCTACAATGAGCAGTTCTTC. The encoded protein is CATTSRWLKASYNEQFF. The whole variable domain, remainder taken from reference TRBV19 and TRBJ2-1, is DGGITQSPKYLFRKEGQNVTLSCEQNLNHDAMYWYRQDPGQGLRLIYYSQIVNDFQKGDIAEGYSVSREKKESFPLTVTSAQKNPTAFYLCATTSRWLKASYNEQFFGPGTRLTVL.

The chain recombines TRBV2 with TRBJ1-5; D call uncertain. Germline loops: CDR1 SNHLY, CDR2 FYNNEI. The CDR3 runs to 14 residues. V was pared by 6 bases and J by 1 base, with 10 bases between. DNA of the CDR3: TGTGCCAGCAGGAGGGAGGGCAGCAATCAGCCCCAGCATTTT. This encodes CASRREGSNQPQHF.

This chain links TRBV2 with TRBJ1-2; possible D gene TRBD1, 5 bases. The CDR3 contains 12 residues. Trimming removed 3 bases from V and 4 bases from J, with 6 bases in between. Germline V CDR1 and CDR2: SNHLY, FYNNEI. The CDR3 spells CASSEQGYGYTF. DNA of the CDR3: TGTGCCAGCAGTGAGCAGGGCTATGGCTACACCTTC.

CDR3 protein: CASRPWGTGGLFNEQFF. The DNA for the CDR3 is TGTGCCAGTAGACCTTGGGGGACAGGGGGCCTTTTCAATGAGCAGTTCTTC. The chain employs TRBV19 and TRBJ2-1; 12 bases match TRBD1. V dropped 6 bases and J dropped 6; count of bases not matched to a gene: 12. This CDR3 has 17 residues. Germline V gene sequence: CDR1 LNHDA, CDR2 SQIVND (reference sequence). Complete variable domain (other parts from reference TRBV19 and TRBJ2-1): DGGITQSPKYLFRKEGQNVTLSCEQNLNHDAMYWYRQDPGQGLRLIYYSQIVNDFQKGDIAEGYSVSREKKESFPLTVTSAQKNPTAFYLCASRPWGTGGLFNEQFFGPGTRLTVL.

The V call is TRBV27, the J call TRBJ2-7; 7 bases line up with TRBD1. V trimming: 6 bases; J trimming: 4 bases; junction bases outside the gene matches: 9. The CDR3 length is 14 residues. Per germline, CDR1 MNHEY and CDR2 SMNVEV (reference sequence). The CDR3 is CASRLSTGLYEQYF. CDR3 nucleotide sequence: TGTGCCAGCAGACTATCGACAGGGCTATACGAGCAGTACTTC.

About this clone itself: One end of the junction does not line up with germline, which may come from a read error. The CDR3 DNA reads TGTGTCAGCAGCGGGGGACAGGGGGCCCACTTC. Translated: CVSSGGQGAHF. This chain links TRBV3-1 (or the pseudogene TRBV3-2) with TRBJ2-4; 12 positions match TRBD1. The germline V gene has CDR1 LGHDT and CDR2 YNNKEL (reference sequence). This CDR3 region has 11 residues.